The 20 T cell receptor beta chains reported below all come from one sample, sequenced in a study of cytomegalovirus exposure and HLA in healthy donors. PCR involved 60 Vbeta and 13 Jbeta primers. Data came from immunoSEQ multiplex PCR; TCRdb stores just in-frame clones and leaves some out. This sample has about 150,000 clones, with 60% to 85% found just once. Sequences were obtained from PBMCs. These receptors were obtained from a woman between 40 and 50 years old in good health and CMV-seronegative.

The chain joins TRBV5-1 to TRBJ2-5; D is possibly TRBD2 (6 bases). The germline V and J ends were trimmed by 0 bases and 2 bases, with 8 bases remaining between them. Germline lookup yields CDR1 SGHRS and CDR2 YFSETQ. This CDR3 has 14 residues. The CDR3 coding sequence is TGCGCCAGCAGCTTGGCTGGGGGGCAAGAGACCCAGTACTTC. Residues: CASSLAGGQETQYF.

This clone was detected only a few times. The chain links TRBV5-4 to TRBJ1-5, with 8 bases lining up with TRBD1. V was clipped by 4 bases and J by 2 bases; unmatched bases: 5. The CDR3 extends over 15 amino acids. The germline CDR1 and CDR2 sequences are SGHNT and YYREEE (reference sequence). CDR3 region: CASSTQGAGNQPQHF. CDR3 DNA: TGTGCCAGCAGCACGCAGGGGGCTGGCAATCAGCCCCAGCATTTT.

This chain uses TRBV6-4 with TRBJ2-1; 8 bases are a match to TRBD2. From germline, CDR1 is MRHNA and CDR2 SNTAGT. Losses at the gene ends were 9 bases for V and 6 bases for J; bases not matched to a gene: 13. This CDR3 has 15 amino acids. The CDR3 nucleotides are TGTGCCAGACCTATAAGCGGGAGCTCCGGCAATGAGCAGTTCTTC. Its protein is CARPISGSSGNEQFF.

The DNA of the CDR3 is TGTGCCAGCAGCTTAGAACCGGGGGGGACCCATGAGCAGTTCTTC. The encoded protein is CASSLEPGGTHEQFF. The rearrangement links TRBV7-2 to TRBJ2-1; TRBD2 matches 8 bases. The ends lost 1 base at V and 8 bases at J; junction bases unmatched: 7. This CDR3 has 15 amino acids. Germline V gene data show CDR1 as SGHTA and CDR2 as FQGNSA. Combining the CDR3 with reference TRBV7-2 and TRBJ2-1 gives the whole variable domain GAGVSQSPSNKVTEKGKDVELRCDPISGHTALYWYRQSLGQGLEFLIYFQGNSAPDKSGLPSDRFSAERTGGSVSTLTIQRTQQEDSAVYLCASSLEPGGTHEQFFGPGTRLTVL.

The chain employs TRBV9 and TRBJ2-5; 11 bases match TRBD2. This CDR3 spans 15 amino acids. The V gene's germline CDR1 is SGDLS and CDR2 YYNGEE. V shed 3 bases, J shed 5 bases, and the junction held 6 bases outside the gene matches. This CDR3 reads CASSATTSGSETQYF. Written as DNA, the CDR3 is TGTGCCAGCAGCGCTACAACTAGCGGGAGTGAGACCCAGTACTTC.

V is TRBV29-1 and J is TRBJ2-3; maybe TRBD1 (5 bases). V was pared by 4 bases and J by 4 bases, with 21 bases between. Per germline, CDR1 SQVTM and CDR2 ANQGSEA. The CDR3 has 16 amino acids. CDR3 region: CSVAWQAQAPADTQYF. DNA for the CDR3: TGCAGCGTTGCATGGCAGGCACAGGCACCGGCAGATACGCAGTATTTT.

This clone was seen once. The junction departs from germline at one end; a sequencing error may be responsible. The rearrangement uses TRBV10-3 and TRBJ2-7; possibly TRBD2 for D (6 bases). Germline V gene lookup returns CDR1 ENHRY and CDR2 SYGVKD. The CDR3 spans 11 residues. CDR3 sequence (DNA): TGTGCCATCAGTGAAGGTGGGGGGATGAGCTTC. Amino acids: CAISEGGGMSF.

The rearrangement links TRBV4-2 to TRBJ2-7, with D possibly matching TRBD1 (5 bases). The CDR3 contains 13 residues. V shed 1 base and J shed 7 bases, with 11 bases lying between them. Germline V gene lookup returns CDR1 LGHNA and CDR2 YNFKEQ. In DNA, the CDR3 is TGTGCCAGCAGCCAAGGCAGGGTACAGGAGCAGTACTTC. Translation: CASSQGRVQEQYF.

The V call is TRBV19, the J call TRBJ1-2, with 11 positions matching TRBD1. This CDR3 has 14 amino acids. Germline values: CDR1 LNHDA, CDR2 SQIVND (reference sequence). V gave up 7 bases and J gave up 3 bases; unmatched junction bases: 4. Written as DNA, the CDR3 is TGTGCCAGTACCCCGGGACAGGGGGACTATGGCTACACCTTC. Translated, it gives CASTPGQGDYGYTF.

The table lists this clone with a count of one. The chain employs TRBV6-1 and TRBJ1-5; possibly TRBD1 for D (6 bases). The CDR3 has 13 residues. The germline V gene encodes CDR1 MNHNS and CDR2 SASEGT. V was cut by 6 bases and J by 3 bases, with 9 bases left in between. The CDR3 DNA is TGTGCCAGCAGCGGACAGTTCAATCAGCCCCAGCATTTT. Its translation is CASSGQFNQPQHF.

CDR3 DNA sequence: TGTGCCAGCAGTTACTCGGGTGCAGGGACTGGAAACACCATATATTTT. Translation: CASSYSGAGTGNTIYF. The chain couples TRBV6-5 to TRBJ1-3; a weak D match, TRBD1 (5 bases). Germline V gene sequence: CDR1 MNHEY, CDR2 SVGAGI. V lost 0 bases and J 2 bases, leaving 11 bases between the germline ends. This CDR3 contains 16 residues.

This chain uses TRBV11-3 with TRBJ2-3; D may be TRBD1 (5 bases). The CDR3 totals 13 residues. V was trimmed by 4 bases and J by 4 bases, leaving 9 bases between them. CDR1 and CDR2 (germline): SGHNT, YENEEA. The CDR3 DNA reads TGTGCCAGCAGCTCCAGGGCTGCAGATACGCAGTATTTT. Protein: CASSSRAADTQYF.

The CDR3 reads CASSPRDSHGNTIYF. The CDR3 DNA reads as TGCGCCAGCAGCCCCCGGGACAGCCATGGAAACACCATATATTTT. V is TRBV5-1 and J is TRBJ1-3, with 7 bases aligning to TRBD1. The V segment lost 4 bases and the J segment 3 bases; nucleotides outside the gene matches: 7. There are 15 residues in the CDR3. Germline V gene sequence: CDR1 SGHRS, CDR2 YFSETQ.

The gene calls are TRBV5-6 and TRBJ1-1; D possibly corresponds to TRBD1 (6 bases). Germline V CDR1 and CDR2: SGHDT, YYEEEE. The CDR3 extends over 16 amino acids. Trimming removed 0 bases at V and 6 bases at J, with 18 bases between. This CDR3 reads CASSLARGTRSAEAFF. The CDR3 DNA reads TGTGCCAGCAGCTTGGCCAGGGGTACCAGGTCGGCTGAAGCTTTCTTT.

The gene calls are TRBV18 and TRBJ2-2; the match to TRBD2 covers 7 bases. The CDR3 totals 16 residues. With 2 bases clipped from V and 5 bases from J, the junction kept 8 bases outside the gene matches. CDR1 is KGHSH and CDR2 is LQKENI in the germline V gene. This chain's CDR3 is CASSPRASGITGELFF. CDR3 nucleotides: TGTGCCAGCTCACCAAGGGCTAGCGGAATTACCGGGGAGCTGTTTTTT.

The chain employs TRBV5-1 and TRBJ2-7, with TRBD2 as a possible D gene (5 bases). The CDR3 contains 15 residues. Trimming took 2 bases from V and 2 from J, leaving 14 bases between them. Germline CDR1 is SGHRS and CDR2 is YFSETQ. CDR3 nucleotide sequence: TGCGCCAGCAGCTTTTCCTCGGAGCGGACCTACGAGCAGTACTTC. The encoded protein is CASSFSSERTYEQYF.

The chain joins TRBV6-5 to TRBJ1-5, with D tentatively TRBD1 (5 bases). In germline, CDR1 is MNHEY, CDR2 SVGAGI. Trimming cost V 4 bases and J 6 bases, with 10 bases left between them. The CDR3 loop spans 13 amino acids. CDR3 region: CASSSQGGQPQHF. CDR3 nucleotides: TGTGCCAGCAGTTCCCAGGGAGGTCAGCCCCAGCATTTT.

V is TRBV5-1 and J is TRBJ1-2, with a weak D call TRBD1 (6 bases). Looked up from germline, CDR1 is SGHRS and CDR2 is YFSETQ. This CDR3 comprises 15 residues. The V gene lost 4 bases and the J gene lost 0 bases, with 13 bases spanning the gap. CDR3 nucleotides: TGCGCCAGCAGCATGGGACACCCTTCTAACTATGGCTACACCTTC. It translates to CASSMGHPSNYGYTF.

The chain uses TRBV27 and TRBJ2-1, with TRBD2 identical over 9 bases. This CDR3 has 18 amino acids. The J segment lost 0 bases and the V segment lost 3 bases, leaving 9 bases of the junction unmatched. CDR1 MNHEY and CDR2 SMNVEV come from the germline V gene (reference sequence). CDR3 sequence reads: CASSFRLAATNSYNEQFF. In DNA, the CDR3 is TGTGCCAGCAGTTTCAGACTAGCGGCAACAAACTCCTACAATGAGCAGTTCTTC.

The rearrangement links TRBV9 to TRBJ2-3; 8 positions agree with TRBD1. The CDR3 is made up of 20 amino acids. Germline V lookup: CDR1 SGDLS, CDR2 YYNGEE. Trimming cost V 1 base and J 4 bases; bases outside gene matches: 20. Here the CDR3 reads CASSVNPGGNHGSYPDTQYF. For the CDR3, the DNA is TGTGCCAGCAGCGTAAATCCAGGGGGCAACCACGGTTCGTATCCAGATACGCAGTATTTT.